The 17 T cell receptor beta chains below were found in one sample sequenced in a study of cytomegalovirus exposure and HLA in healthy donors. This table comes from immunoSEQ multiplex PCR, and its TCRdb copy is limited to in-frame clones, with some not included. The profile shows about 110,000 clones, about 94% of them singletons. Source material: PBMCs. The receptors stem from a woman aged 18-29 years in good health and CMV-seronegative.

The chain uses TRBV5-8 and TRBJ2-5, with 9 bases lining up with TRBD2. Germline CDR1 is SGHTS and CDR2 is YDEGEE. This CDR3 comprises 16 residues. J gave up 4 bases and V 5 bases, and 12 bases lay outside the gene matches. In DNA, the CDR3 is TGTGCCAGCAGACGCGGGGGGGCCTCCACCACAGAGACCCAGTACTTC. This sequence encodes CASRRGGASTTETQYF.

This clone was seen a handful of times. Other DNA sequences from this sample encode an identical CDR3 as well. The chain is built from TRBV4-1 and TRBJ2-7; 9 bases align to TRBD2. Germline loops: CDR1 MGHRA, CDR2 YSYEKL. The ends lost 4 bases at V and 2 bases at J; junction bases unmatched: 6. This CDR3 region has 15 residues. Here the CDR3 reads CASSLNSGGTYEQYF. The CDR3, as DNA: TGCGCCAGCAGCCTCAATAGCGGGGGAACCTACGAGCAGTACTTC.

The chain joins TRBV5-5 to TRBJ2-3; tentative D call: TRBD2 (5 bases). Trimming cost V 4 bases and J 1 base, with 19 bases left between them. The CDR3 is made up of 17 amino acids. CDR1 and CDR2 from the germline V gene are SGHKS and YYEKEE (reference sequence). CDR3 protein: CASSVFVGRSGTDTQYF. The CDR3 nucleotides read TGTGCCAGCAGCGTCTTTGTCGGACGTAGCGGCACAGATACGCAGTATTTT.

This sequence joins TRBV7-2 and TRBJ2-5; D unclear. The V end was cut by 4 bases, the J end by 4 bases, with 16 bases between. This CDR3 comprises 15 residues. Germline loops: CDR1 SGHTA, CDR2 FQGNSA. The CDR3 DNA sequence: TGTGCCAGCAGCTCCAGCACCGGAGTCGGAGAGACCCAGTACTTC. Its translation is CASSSSTGVGETQYF.

The CDR3 sequence is CASVATERVYNEQFF. CDR3 in DNA: TGTGCCAGCGTAGCGACCGAGAGGGTCTACAATGAGCAGTTCTTC. The chain uses TRBV7-9 and TRBJ2-1; weak D call: TRBD2 (5 bases). Germline CDR1 SEHNR, CDR2 FQNEAQ (reference sequence). Trimming pared 8 bases from V and 3 bases from J, leaving 17 bases between. The CDR3 covers 15 residues.

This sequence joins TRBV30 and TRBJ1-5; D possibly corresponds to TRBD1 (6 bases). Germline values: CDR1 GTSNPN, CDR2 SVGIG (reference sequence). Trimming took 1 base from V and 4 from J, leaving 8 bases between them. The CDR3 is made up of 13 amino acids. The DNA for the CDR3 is TGTGCCTGGAGTGGAGGGACAAATCAGCCCCAGCATTTT. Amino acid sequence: CAWSGGTNQPQHF.

The CDR3 is CASYTGFTEAFF. DNA of the CDR3: TGTGCCAGCTATACAGGGTTCACTGAAGCTTTCTTT. The chain is built from TRBV27 and TRBJ1-1, with TRBD1 as a possible D gene (6 bases). The CDR3 extends over 12 amino acids. Between the trimmed V and J ends, which lost 8 bases and 4 bases, there was a span of 11 bases. The germline V gene encodes CDR1 MNHEY and CDR2 SMNVEV (reference sequence).

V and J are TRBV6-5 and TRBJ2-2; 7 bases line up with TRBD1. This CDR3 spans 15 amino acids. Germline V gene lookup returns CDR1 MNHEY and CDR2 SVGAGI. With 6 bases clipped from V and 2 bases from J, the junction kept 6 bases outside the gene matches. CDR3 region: CASRSGQINTGELFF. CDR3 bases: TGTGCCAGCAGATCGGGACAGATAAACACCGGGGAGCTGTTTTTT.

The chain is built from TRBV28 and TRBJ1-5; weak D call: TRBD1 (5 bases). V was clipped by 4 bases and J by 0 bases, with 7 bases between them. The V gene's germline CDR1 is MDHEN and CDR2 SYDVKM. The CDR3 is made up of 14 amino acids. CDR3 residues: CASSWGLSNQPQHF. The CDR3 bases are TGTGCCAGCAGTTGGGGACTTAGCAATCAGCCCCAGCATTTT.

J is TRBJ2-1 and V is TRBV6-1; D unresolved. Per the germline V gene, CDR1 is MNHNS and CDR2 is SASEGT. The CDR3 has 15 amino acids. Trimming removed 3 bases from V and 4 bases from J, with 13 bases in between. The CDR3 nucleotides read TGTGCCAGCAGTGAGGAGCTATATGAGTACAATGAGCAGTTCTTC. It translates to CASSEELYEYNEQFF.

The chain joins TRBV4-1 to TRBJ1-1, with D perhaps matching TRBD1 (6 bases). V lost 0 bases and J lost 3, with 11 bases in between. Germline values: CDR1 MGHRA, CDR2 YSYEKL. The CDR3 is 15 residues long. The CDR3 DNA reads TGCGCCAGCAGCCAAGATACAGGGATGGACACTGAAGCTTTCTTT. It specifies CASSQDTGMDTEAFF.

The CDR3 sequence is CASSDTEVPGETQYF. In DNA form, the CDR3 reads TGTGCCAGCAGTGATACTGAAGTGCCGGGGGAGACCCAGTACTTC. The chain recombines TRBV25-1 with TRBJ2-5; tentative D call: TRBD2 (5 bases). Germline V gene lookup returns CDR1 MGHDK and CDR2 SYGVNS. Trimming stripped 3 bases from V and 5 bases from J, with 16 bases between. CDR3 length: 15 amino acids.

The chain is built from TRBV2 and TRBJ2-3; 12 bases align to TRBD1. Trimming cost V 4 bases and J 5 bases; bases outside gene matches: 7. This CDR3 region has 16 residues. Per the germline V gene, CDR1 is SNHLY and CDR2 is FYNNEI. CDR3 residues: CASSGWGQGARDTQYF. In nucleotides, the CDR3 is TGTGCCAGCAGTGGATGGGGACAGGGGGCTAGAGATACGCAGTATTTT.

The CDR3 region has the DNA TGTGCCAGCAGCTGGAGGGACAGACCCAGAACCAACACAGATACGCAGTATTTT. Encoded protein: CASSWRDRPRTNTDTQYF. The V call is TRBV5-5, the J call TRBJ2-3; a possible D gene is TRBD1 (7 bases). This CDR3 has 18 amino acids. Germline CDR1 is SGHKS and CDR2 is YYEKEE (reference sequence). V lost 3 bases, J lost 2 bases, and 22 bases lay in between. The complete variable domain, with remaining parts taken from reference TRBV5-5 and TRBJ2-3, reads DAGVTQSPTHLIKTRGQQVTLRCSPISGHKSVSWYQQVLGQGPQFIFQYYEKEERGRGNFPDRFSARQFPNYSSELNVNALLLGDSALYLCASSWRDRPRTNTDTQYFGPGTRLTVL.

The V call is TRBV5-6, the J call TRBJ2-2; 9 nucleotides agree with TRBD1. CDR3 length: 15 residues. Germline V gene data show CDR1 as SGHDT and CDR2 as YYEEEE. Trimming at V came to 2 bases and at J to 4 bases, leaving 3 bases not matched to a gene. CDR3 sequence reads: CASSFLQGATGELFF. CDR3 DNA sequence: TGTGCCAGCAGCTTTCTACAGGGGGCCACCGGGGAGCTGTTTTTT.

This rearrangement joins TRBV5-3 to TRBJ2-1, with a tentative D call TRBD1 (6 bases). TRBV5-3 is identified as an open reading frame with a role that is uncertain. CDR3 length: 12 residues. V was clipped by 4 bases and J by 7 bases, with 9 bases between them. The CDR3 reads CARSQGQNEQFF. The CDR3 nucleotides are TGTGCCAGAAGCCAAGGACAGAATGAGCAGTTCTTC.

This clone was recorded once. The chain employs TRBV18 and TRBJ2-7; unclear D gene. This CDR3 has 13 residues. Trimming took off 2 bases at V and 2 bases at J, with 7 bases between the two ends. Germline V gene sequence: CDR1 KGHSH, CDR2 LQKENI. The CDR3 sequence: CASSPGRTYEQYF. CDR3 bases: TGTGCCAGCTCACCAGGCAGGACCTACGAGCAGTACTTC.